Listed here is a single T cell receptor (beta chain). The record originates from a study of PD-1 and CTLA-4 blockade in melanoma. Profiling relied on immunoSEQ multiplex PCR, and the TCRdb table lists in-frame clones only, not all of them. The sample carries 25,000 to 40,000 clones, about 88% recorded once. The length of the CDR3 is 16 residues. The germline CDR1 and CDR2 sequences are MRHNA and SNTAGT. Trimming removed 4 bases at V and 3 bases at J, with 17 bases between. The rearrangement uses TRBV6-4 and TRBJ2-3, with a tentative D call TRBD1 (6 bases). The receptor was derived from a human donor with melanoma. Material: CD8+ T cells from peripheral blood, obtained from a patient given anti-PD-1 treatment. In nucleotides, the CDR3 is TGTGCCAGCAGTGGGATGAGTGGCAGGGGAACAGATACGCAGTATTTT. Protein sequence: CASSGMSGRGTDTQYF.